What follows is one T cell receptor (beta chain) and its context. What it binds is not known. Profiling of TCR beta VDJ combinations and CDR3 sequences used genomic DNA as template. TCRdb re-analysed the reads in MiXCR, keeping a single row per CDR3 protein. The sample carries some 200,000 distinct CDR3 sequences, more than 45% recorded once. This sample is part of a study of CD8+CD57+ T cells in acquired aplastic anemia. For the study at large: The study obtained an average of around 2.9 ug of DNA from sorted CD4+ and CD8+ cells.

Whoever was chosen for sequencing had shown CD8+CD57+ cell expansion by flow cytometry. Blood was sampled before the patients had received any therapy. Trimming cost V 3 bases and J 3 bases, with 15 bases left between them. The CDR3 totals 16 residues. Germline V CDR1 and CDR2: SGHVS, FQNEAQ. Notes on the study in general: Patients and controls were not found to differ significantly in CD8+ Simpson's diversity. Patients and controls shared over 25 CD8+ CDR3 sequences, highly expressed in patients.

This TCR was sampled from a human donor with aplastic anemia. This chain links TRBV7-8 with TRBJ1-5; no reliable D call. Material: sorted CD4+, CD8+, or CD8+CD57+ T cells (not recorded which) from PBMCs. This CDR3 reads CASSFGSGSFNQPQHF. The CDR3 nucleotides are TGTGCCAGCAGCTTTGGGTCGGGCAGTTTCAATCAGCCCCAGCATTTT.